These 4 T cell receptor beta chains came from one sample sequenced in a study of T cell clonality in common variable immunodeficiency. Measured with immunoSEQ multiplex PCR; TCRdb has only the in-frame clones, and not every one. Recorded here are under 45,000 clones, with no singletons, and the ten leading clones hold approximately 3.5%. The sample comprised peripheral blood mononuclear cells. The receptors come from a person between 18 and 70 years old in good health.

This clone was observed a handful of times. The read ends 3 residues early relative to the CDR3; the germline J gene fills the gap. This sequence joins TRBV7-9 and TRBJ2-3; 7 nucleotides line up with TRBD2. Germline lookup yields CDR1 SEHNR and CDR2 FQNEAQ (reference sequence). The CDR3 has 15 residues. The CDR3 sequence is CASSLAGGVGQPQYF. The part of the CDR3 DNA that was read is TGTGCCAGCAGCTTAGCGGGAGGGGTGGGCCAGCCG.

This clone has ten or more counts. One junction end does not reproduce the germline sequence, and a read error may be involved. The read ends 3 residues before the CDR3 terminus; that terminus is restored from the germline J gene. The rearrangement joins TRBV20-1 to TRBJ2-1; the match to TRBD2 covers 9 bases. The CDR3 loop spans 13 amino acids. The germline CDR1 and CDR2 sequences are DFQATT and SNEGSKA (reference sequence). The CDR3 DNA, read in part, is TGCAGCGCTAGAGCGGGGGGCAGGAATGAG. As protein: CSARAGGRNE. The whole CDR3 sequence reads CSARAGGRNEQFF.

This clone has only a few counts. CDR3 region: CASSFSTATEQYF. CDR3 DNA (partial): TGTGCCAGCAGCTTCTCGACAGCGACCGAG. The J gene is TRBJ2-7, the V gene TRBV11-2; tentative D call: TRBD1 (5 bases). The sequenced fragment ends 3 residues before the CDR3 boundary, so the rest is inferred from the germline J gene. Trimming cost V 3 bases and J 6 bases, with 12 bases left between them. The CDR3 has 13 amino acids. In germline, CDR1 is SGHAT, CDR2 FQNNGV.

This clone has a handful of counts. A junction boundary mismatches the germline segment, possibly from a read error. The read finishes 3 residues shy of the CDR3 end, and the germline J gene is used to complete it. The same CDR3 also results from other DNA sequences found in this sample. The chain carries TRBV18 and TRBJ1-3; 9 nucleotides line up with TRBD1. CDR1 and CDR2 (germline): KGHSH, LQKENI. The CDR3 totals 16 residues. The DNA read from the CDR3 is TGTGCCAGCTCAACTGGACAGGGGAAATCTGGAAACACG. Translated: CASSTGQGKSGNT. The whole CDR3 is CASSTGQGKSGNTIYF. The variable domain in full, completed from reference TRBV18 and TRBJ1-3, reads NAGVMQNPRHLVRRRGQEARLRCSPMKGHSHVYWYRQLPEEGLKFMVYLQKENIIDESGMPKERFSAEFPKEGPSILRIQQVVRGDSAAYFCASSTGQGKSGNTIYFGEGSWLTVV.